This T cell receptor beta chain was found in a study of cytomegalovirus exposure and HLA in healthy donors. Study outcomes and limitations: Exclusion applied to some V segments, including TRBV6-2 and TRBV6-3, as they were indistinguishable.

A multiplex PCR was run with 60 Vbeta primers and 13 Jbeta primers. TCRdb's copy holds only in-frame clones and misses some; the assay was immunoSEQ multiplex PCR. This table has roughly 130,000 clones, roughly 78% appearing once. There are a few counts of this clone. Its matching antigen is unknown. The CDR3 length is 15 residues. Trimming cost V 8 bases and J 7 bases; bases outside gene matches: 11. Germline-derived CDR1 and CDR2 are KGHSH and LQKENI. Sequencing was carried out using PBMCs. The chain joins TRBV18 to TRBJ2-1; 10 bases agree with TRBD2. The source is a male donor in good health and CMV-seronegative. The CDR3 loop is CASGGPGLAHNEQFF. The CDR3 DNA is TGTGCCAGCGGCGGACCGGGACTAGCGCATAATGAGCAGTTCTTC.